This T cell receptor (beta chain) derives from a study of blood T cell repertoires in COVID-19. Overall study context: Both acute and convalescent COVID-19 samples were obtained from the United States, Italy and Spain.

The CDR3 sequence is 14 residues long. Germline values: CDR1 LNHDA, CDR2 SQIVND (reference sequence). V dropped 10 bases and J dropped 10; count of bases not matched to a gene: 15. As handled by the study authors: Researchers report that nucleated cell counts were estimated from reference gene primer amplification. Some clones are missing from TCRdb's copy, which holds only in-frame ones; the method was immunoSEQ multiplex PCR. V, J and clone size were drawn from that table, and D and trimming were deduced from the DNA. The table records about 170,000 clones, about 85% of them present only once. V gene TRBV19 combines with J gene TRBJ1-4; 7 bases match TRBD1. Sample: peripheral blood. This receptor was identified in a man aged 60-69 years who had recovered from COVID-19. The CDR3: CATLEGTVGGKLFF. Written as DNA, the CDR3 is TGTGCCACCCTGGAGGGGACAGTTGGTGGAAAACTGTTTTTT.